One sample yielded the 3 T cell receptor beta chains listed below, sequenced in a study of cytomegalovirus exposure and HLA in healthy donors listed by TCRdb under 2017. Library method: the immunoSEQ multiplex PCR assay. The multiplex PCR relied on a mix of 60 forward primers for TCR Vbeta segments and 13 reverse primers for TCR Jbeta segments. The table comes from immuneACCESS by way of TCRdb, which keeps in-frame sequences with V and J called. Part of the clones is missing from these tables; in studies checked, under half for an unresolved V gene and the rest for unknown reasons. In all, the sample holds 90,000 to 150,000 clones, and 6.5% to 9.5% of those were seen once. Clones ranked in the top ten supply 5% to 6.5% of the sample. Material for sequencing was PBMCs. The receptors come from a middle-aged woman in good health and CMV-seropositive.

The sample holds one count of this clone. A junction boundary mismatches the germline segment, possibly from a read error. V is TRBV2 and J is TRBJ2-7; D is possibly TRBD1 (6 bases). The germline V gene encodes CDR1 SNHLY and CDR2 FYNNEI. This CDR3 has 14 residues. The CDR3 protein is CASRLQGSSYGQYF. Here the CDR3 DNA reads TGTGCCAGCAGGCTTCAGGGGAGCTCCTACGGGCAGTACTTC.

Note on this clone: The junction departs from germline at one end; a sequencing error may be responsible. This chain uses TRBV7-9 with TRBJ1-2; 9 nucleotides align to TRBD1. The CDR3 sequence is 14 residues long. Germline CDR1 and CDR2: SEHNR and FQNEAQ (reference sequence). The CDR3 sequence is CASSIALTGGGYTF. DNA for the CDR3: TGTGCCAGCAGCATAGCACTAACAGGGGGCGGCTACACCTTC.

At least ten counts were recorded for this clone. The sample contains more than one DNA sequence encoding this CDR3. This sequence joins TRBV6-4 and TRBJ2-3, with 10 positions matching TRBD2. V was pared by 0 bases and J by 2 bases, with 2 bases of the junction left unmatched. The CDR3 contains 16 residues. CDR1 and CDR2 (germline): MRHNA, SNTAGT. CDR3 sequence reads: CASSDSAGGSTDTQYF. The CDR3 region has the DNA TGTGCCAGCAGTGACTCAGCGGGGGGGTCCACAGATACGCAGTATTTT.